Listed below are T cell receptor beta chains from one sample, sequenced in a study of T-cell memory formation after mild COVID-19. TCRdb re-derived calls from the 5' RACE reads in MiXCR, one entry per CDR3 protein. This sample has some 320,000 distinct CDR3 sequences, with less than 20% found just once. Specimen: PBMCs or a T cell subset sorted from them (not recorded which). The source of these receptors is a man between 18 and 29 years old who had mild COVID-19 (a few samples of this study predate the infection). Cell type and time point are not known. CDR3s include the opening cysteine and the closing phenylalanine or tryptophan. A D gene is named only where the DNA matches it firmly. The size field is filled for only some rows; it gives once, few, many or a size class.

.	13	TRBV14	.	TRBJ1-1	TGTGCCAGCAGCGCACGGTCGGCCACTGAAGCTTTCTTT	CASSARSATEAFF
many	12	TRBV12-3/TRBV12-4	.	TRBJ1-1	TGTGCCAGCCGTAGAGGGGCGTCTGAAGCTTTCTTT	CASRRGASEAFF
.	16	TRBV5-6	.	TRBJ1-2	TGTGCCAGCAGCTTGGCCCGTAGGCAAGCCCTCCCTGGCTACACCTTC	CASSLARRQALPGYTF
.	15	TRBV6-1	TRBD2	TRBJ2-3	TGTGCCAGCAGTGAATCCAGGGAGGGGTCAGATACGCAGTATTTT	CASSESREGSDTQYF
few	14	TRBV20-1	TRBD1	TRBJ2-7	TGCAGTGCTAGACTGGGACAGGTTTTGCACGAGCAGTACTTC	CSARLGQVLHEQYF
.	15	TRBV7-9	TRBD2	TRBJ2-5	TGTGCCAGCAGTTTCACGGGGGGACACCAAGAGACCCAGTACTTC	CASSFTGGHQETQYF
.	15	TRBV5-5	.	TRBJ2-3	TGTGCCAGCAGCAGAAGGGGGGATTTTGCAGATACGCAGTATTTT	CASSRRGDFADTQYF
few	14	TRBV5-1	.	TRBJ1-2	TGCGCCAGCAGCTTGGGGGGCTTCAGCGATGGCTACACCTTC	CASSLGGFSDGYTF
many	15	TRBV7-8	.	TRBJ2-1	TGTGCCAGCAGCTTATGGACATGGCTCTACAATGAGCAGTTCTTC	CASSLWTWLYNEQFF
few	16	TRBV12-5	TRBD2	TRBJ2-1	TGTGCTAGTGGTTTCACCGGGACTAGCGGGTACAATGAGCAGTTCTTC	CASGFTGTSGYNEQFF
few	13	TRBV7-3	.	TRBJ2-2	TGTGCCAGCAGCGCGGGCTTCACCGGGGAGCTGTTTTTT	CASSAGFTGELFF
.	12	TRBV29-1	.	TRBJ1-2	TGCAGCGTTGACGGGGTCGGCTATGGCTACACCTTC	CSVDGVGYGYTF
.	16	TRBV2	.	TRBJ2-1	TGTGCCAGCAGTCGGGACAGGGGAGGCGCGGGAGGGAAGCAGTTCTTC	CASSRDRGGAGGKQFF
few	15	TRBV11-2	.	TRBJ1-2	TGTGCCAGCAGCTTACTATCGGACCCTGCCCATGGCTACACCTTC	CASSLLSDPAHGYTF
many	15	TRBV5-1	TRBD2	TRBJ2-3	TGCGCCAGCAGCTTCCTTAGCGGGTACACAGATACGCAGTATTTT	CASSFLSGYTDTQYF
few	17	TRBV10-3	.	TRBJ2-6	TGTGCCATCAGTGAGTTTCGGTCCAACTCTGGGGCCAACGTCCTGACTTTC	CAISEFRSNSGANVLTF
.	13	TRBV25-1	.	TRBJ1-2	TGTGCCAGCAGTGGCCCCGGGGCTAATGGCTACACCTTC	CASSGPGANGYTF
few	15	TRBV3-1	TRBD2	TRBJ2-5	TGTGCCAGCAGCCAAAACTTAGCGGGGTCCGGGGCCCAGTACTTC	CASSQNLAGSGAQYF
.	16	TRBV11-2	TRBD1	TRBJ1-1	TGTGCCAGCAGCTTTGGGGGGACAGCCCAGAACACTGAAGCTTTCTTT	CASSFGGTAQNTEAFF
few	15	TRBV7-9	.	TRBJ2-5	TGTGCCAGCAGCTTAGGACAGGACCTTGAAGAGACCCAGTACTTC	CASSLGQDLEETQYF
few	10	TRBV7-9	.	TRBJ1-1	TGTGCCAGCAGCCTCATTGAAGCTTTCTTT	CASSLIEAFF
many	15	TRBV4-1	.	TRBJ2-3	TGCGCCAGCAGGGATACCACTTCTAGCACAGATACGCAGTATTTT	CASRDTTSSTDTQYF
.	14	TRBV6-6	.	TRBJ1-1	TGTGCCAGCAGTTATCCGGCAGGGGCCACTGAAGCTTTCTTT	CASSYPAGATEAFF
.	14	TRBV2	TRBD2	TRBJ2-1	TGTGCCAGCAGTGACCTCGGGGAGGGCGGTGAGCAGTTCTTC	CASSDLGEGGEQFF
.	15	TRBV25-1	.	TRBJ2-1	TGTGCCAGCAGTGAAAAAGGGTCCTCCTACAATGAGCAGTTCTTC	CASSEKGSSYNEQFF
.	13	TRBV20-1	.	TRBJ2-1	TGCAGTGCGGGTGGGGATTTGGGCAATGAGCAGTTCTTC	CSAGGDLGNEQFF
.	13	TRBV3-1	.	TRBJ1-1	TGTGCCAGCAGCCAAGCCAGGGTCACTGAAGCTTTCTTT	CASSQARVTEAFF
few	13	TRBV5-5	.	TRBJ1-1	TGTGCCAGCAGCTTGTTGGTGAACACTGAAGCTTTCTTT	CASSLLVNTEAFF
.	16	TRBV6-4	.	TRBJ2-1	TGTGCCAGCAGTGACCGTCCGGACCCAGCTGGCGATGAGCAGTTCTTC	CASSDRPDPAGDEQFF
.	13	TRBV12-3/TRBV12-4	.	TRBJ1-2	TGTGCCAGCGTAACGGGATTCTTGGGTGGCTACACCTTC	CASVTGFLGGYTF
.	15	TRBV7-8	TRBD2	TRBJ2-1	TGTGCCAGCACCTACGGGGCTAGCGGGTACAATGAGCAGTTCTTC	CASTYGASGYNEQFF
many	15	TRBV7-2	.	TRBJ2-1	TGTGCCAGCAGCTTAAAACGAGGGGTCTACAATGAGCAGTTCTTC	CASSLKRGVYNEQFF
few	17	TRBV7-2	TRBD1	TRBJ1-2	TGTGCCAGCAGCTTACTCCTCCGACAGGGCCTCGACTATGGCTACACCTTC	CASSLLLRQGLDYGYTF
.	14	TRBV24-1	TRBD1	TRBJ1-1	TGTGCCACCAGTGACAGACAGGGAAACACTGAAGCTTTCTTT	CATSDRQGNTEAFF
.	14	TRBV6-6	TRBD1	TRBJ1-1	TGTGCCAGCAGCCGGGACAGCTTCCTCCTTGAAGCTTTCTTT	CASSRDSFLLEAFF
.	14	TRBV6-5	TRBD1	TRBJ1-2	TGTGCCAGCACCAGGGGACAGGGACACTATGGCTACACCTTC	CASTRGQGHYGYTF
.	16	TRBV20-1	.	TRBJ2-6	TGCAGTGCTAGAAGGGGCGTAAGCTCTGGGGCCAACGTCCTGACTTTC	CSARRGVSSGANVLTF
many	17	TRBV7-2	.	TRBJ2-5	TGTGCCAGCAGCTTAGGGGCCCGGTGGTTCCGCAAAGAGACCCAGTACTTC	CASSLGARWFRKETQYF
few	14	TRBV6-2/TRBV6-3	.	TRBJ1-2	TGTGCCAGCAGTTACGTTCCAGGCCTCTATGGCTACACCTTC	CASSYVPGLYGYTF
.	14	TRBV20-1	.	TRBJ1-4	TGCAGTGCCGGGGGGGGTGCAACTAATGAAAAACTGTTTTTT	CSAGGGATNEKLFF
.	15	TRBV5-1	.	TRBJ1-1	TGCGCCAGCAGAACTACGGGGGGGGCGAACACTGAAGCTTTCTTT	CASRTTGGANTEAFF
few	14	TRBV7-9	.	TRBJ2-1	TGTGCCAGCAGCGGGGACCTCTCCTACAATGAGCAGTTCTTC	CASSGDLSYNEQFF
few	11	TRBV7-8	.	TRBJ2-3	TGTGCCAGCAGCTTAGTAGAGCCGCAGTATTTT	CASSLVEPQYF
many	15	TRBV5-1	.	TRBJ2-1	TGCGCCAGCAGCTTGGGGCACCTCACCTACAATGAGCAGTTCTTC	CASSLGHLTYNEQFF
few	13	TRBV5-1	.	TRBJ1-1	TGCGCCAGCAGCTACCCGGGGGAGACTGAAGCTTTCTTT	CASSYPGETEAFF
.	15	TRBV5-4	.	TRBJ2-7	TGTGCCAGCACTGGACCCGGGACTCCGGGATACGAGCAGTACTTC	CASTGPGTPGYEQYF